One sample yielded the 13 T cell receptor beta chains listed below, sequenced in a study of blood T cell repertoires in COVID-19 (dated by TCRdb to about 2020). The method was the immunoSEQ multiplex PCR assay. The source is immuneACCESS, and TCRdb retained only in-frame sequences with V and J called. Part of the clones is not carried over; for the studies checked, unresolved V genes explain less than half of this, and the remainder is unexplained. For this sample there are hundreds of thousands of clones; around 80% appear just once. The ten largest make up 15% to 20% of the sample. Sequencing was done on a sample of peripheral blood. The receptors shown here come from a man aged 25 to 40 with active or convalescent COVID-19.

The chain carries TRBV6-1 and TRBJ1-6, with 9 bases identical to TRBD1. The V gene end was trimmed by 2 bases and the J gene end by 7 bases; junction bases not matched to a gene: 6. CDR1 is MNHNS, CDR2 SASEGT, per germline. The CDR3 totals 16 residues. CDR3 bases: TGTGCCAGCAGTGAACGAGGGGACAGGGAGAATTCACCCCTCCACTTT. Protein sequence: CASSERGDRENSPLHF.

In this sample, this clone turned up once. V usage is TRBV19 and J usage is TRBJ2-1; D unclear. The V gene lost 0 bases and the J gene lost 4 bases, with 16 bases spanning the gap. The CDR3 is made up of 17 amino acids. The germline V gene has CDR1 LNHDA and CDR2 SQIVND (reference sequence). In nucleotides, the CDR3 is TGTGCCAGTAGTATAGATCGAGACACCACCACGTACAATGAGCAGTTCTTC. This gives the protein CASSIDRDTTTYNEQFF.

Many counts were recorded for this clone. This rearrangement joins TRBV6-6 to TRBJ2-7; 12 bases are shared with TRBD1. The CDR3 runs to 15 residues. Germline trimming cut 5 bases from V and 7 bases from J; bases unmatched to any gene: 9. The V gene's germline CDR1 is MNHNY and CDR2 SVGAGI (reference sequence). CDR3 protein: CASSQPGQGASEQYF. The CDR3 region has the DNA TGTGCCAGCAGTCAACCGGGACAGGGGGCCAGTGAGCAGTACTTC.

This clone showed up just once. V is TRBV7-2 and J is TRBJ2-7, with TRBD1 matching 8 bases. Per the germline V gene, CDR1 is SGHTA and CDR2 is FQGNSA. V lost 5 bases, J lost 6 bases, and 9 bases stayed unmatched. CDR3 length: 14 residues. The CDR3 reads CASSHGQGGGEQYF. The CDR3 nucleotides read TGTGCCAGCAGCCATGGACAGGGCGGAGGCGAGCAGTACTTC.

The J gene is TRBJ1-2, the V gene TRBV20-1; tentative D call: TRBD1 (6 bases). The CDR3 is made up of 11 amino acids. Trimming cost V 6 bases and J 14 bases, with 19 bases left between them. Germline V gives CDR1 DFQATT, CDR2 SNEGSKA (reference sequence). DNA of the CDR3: TGCAGTGCCTACTCAATACAGGGCTCGACCTTC. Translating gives CSAYSIQGSTF.

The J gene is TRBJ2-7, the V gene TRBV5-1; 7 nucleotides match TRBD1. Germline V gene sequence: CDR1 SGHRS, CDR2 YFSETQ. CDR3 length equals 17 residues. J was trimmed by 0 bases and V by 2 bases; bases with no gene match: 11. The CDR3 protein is CASSLGQGGYSSYEQYF. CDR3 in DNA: TGCGCCAGCAGCTTAGGACAAGGGGGCTATAGCTCCTACGAGCAGTACTTC.

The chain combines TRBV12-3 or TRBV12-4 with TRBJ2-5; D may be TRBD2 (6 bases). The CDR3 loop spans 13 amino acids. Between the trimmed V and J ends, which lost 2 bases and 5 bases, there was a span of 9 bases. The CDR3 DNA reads TGTGCCAGCAGTTTATTCCGGGGGGAGACCCAGTACTTC. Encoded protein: CASSLFRGETQYF.

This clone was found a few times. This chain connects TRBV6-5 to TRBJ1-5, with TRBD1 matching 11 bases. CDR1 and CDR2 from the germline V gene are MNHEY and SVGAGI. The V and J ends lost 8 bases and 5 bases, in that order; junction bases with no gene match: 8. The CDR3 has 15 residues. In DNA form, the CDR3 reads TGTGCCAGCGCTCTGGGACAGGGGGTCTATCAGCCCCAGCATTTT. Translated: CASALGQGVYQPQHF.

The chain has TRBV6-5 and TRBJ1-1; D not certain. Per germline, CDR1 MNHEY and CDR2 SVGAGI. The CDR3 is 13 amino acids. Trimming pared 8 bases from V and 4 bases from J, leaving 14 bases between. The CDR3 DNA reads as TGTGCCAGCGCTAGGGTTGAGGGCACTGAAGCTTTCTTT. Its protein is CASARVEGTEAFF.

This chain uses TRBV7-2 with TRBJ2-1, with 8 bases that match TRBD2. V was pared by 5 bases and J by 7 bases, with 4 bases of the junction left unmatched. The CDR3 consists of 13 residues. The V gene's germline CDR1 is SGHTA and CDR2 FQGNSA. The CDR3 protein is CASSRGGQNEQFF. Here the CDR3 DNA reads TGTGCCAGCAGCCGGGGGGGCCAAAATGAGCAGTTCTTC.

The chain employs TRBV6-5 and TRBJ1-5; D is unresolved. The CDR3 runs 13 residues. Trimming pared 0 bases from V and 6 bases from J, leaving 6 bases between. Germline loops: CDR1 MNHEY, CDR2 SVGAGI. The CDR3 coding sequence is TGTGCCAGCAGTTACTCGAAGAGTCAGCCCCAGCATTTT. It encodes CASSYSKSQPQHF.

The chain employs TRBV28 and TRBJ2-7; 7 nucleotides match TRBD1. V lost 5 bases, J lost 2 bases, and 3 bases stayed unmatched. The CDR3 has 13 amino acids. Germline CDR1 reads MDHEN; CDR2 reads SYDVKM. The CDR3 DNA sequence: TGTGCCAGCAGTGACAGGGACCCCTACGAGCAGTACTTC. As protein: CASSDRDPYEQYF.

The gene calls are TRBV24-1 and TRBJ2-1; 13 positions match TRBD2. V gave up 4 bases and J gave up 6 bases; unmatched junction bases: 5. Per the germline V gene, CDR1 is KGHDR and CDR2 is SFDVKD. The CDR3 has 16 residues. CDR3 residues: CATSEPGTSGINEQFF. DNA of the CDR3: TGTGCCACCAGTGAGCCCGGGACTAGCGGGATCAATGAGCAGTTCTTC.